Listed here are 32 T cell receptor beta chains from one sample, sequenced in a study of cytomegalovirus exposure and HLA in healthy donors. The PCR made use of 60 Vbeta and 13 Jbeta primers. The protocol was immunoSEQ multiplex PCR, while the TCRdb copy is restricted to in-frame clones and leaves out a portion. The repertoire has 150,000 to 200,000 clones, 84% of them found once; the top ten carry around 0.24%. Material: PBMCs. The receptors stem from a boy aged 5-17 years in good health and CMV-seronegative.

The V and J genes are TRBV28 and TRBJ1-5; D remains ambiguous. The CDR3 covers 13 residues. Trimming shortened V by 4 bases and J by 6 bases, and 10 bases separated the two germline ends. Germline values: CDR1 MDHEN, CDR2 SYDVKM. The CDR3 reads CASSWSGFQPQHF. The DNA for the CDR3 is TGTGCCAGCAGTTGGTCTGGCTTTCAGCCCCAGCATTTT.

The rearrangement links TRBV19 to TRBJ1-1, with D unclear. This CDR3 spans 15 amino acids. Trimming removed 5 bases at V and 6 bases at J, with 19 bases between. The V gene's germline CDR1 is LNHDA and CDR2 SQIVND (reference sequence). The CDR3 sequence: CASSRGILPLPEAFF. CDR3 coding DNA: TGTGCCAGTAGTCGCGGGATCCTCCCACTTCCTGAAGCTTTCTTT.

This clone has only one observation. The chain couples TRBV2 to TRBJ1-2; TRBD1 is a possible D gene (5 bases). The CDR3 length is 12 residues. Germline CDR1 SNHLY, CDR2 FYNNEI. The V and J ends lost 5 bases and 6 bases respectively, with 10 bases between them. The CDR3 DNA follows: TGTGCCAGCAGTATGACAGTACATGGCTACACCTTC. Translated, it gives CASSMTVHGYTF.

The J gene is TRBJ2-1, the V gene TRBV19; tentative D call: TRBD1 (6 bases). This CDR3 comprises 19 residues. Germline V CDR1 and CDR2: LNHDA, SQIVND (reference sequence). V was cut by 3 bases and J by 0 bases, with 21 bases left in between. The CDR3 DNA sequence: TGTGCCAGTAGTATTCTCTGGTTTAGGACAGACAGCTCCTACAATGAGCAGTTCTTC. Residues: CASSILWFRTDSSYNEQFF.

The sample holds one count of this clone. V is TRBV7-9 and J is TRBJ2-1; D uncertain. The length of the CDR3 is 15 residues. V was clipped by 3 bases and J by 0 bases, with 9 bases between them. The germline V gene encodes CDR1 SEHNR and CDR2 FQNEAQ (reference sequence). This CDR3 reads CASSFGWSSYNEQFF. DNA for the CDR3: TGTGCCAGCAGCTTCGGCTGGAGCTCCTACAATGAGCAGTTCTTC. The full variable domain, in which reference TRBV7-9 and TRBJ2-1 provide the parts outside the CDR3, is DTGVSQNPRHKITKRGQNVTFRCDPISEHNRLYWYRQTLGQGPEFLTYFQNEAQLEKSRLLSDRFSAERPKGSFSTLEIQRTEQGDSAMYLCASSFGWSSYNEQFFGPGTRLTVL.

The CDR3 sequence is CASSPRLRDRASGELFF. DNA of the CDR3: TGTGCCAGCAGCCCACGGCTCCGCGACAGGGCCTCCGGGGAGCTGTTTTTT. The chain recombines TRBV7-8 with TRBJ2-2, with 7 bases fitting TRBD1. The V segment lost 5 bases and the J segment 6 bases; nucleotides outside the gene matches: 15. The CDR3 is 17 residues long. Germline CDR1 SGHVS, CDR2 FQNEAQ.

V gene TRBV27 combines with J gene TRBJ2-7; 7 bases are shared with TRBD1. Germline V CDR1 and CDR2: MNHEY, SMNVEV (reference sequence). The CDR3 spans 16 residues. Germline trimming cut 5 bases from V and 2 bases from J; bases unmatched to any gene: 12. The CDR3 bases are TGTGCCAGCAGTCCCTCGACAGGGTTCCGGGCCTACGAGCAGTACTTC. It yields the protein CASSPSTGFRAYEQYF.

The rearrangement links TRBV10-3 to TRBJ2-2, with D tentatively TRBD2 (6 bases). The CDR3 spans 15 residues. V lost 3 bases to trimming and J lost 7 bases, with 15 bases between them. The germline V gene has CDR1 ENHRY and CDR2 SYGVKD. The CDR3 bases are TGTGCCATCAGTGATGCGACTAGGCCGGGCGGGGAGCTGTTTTTT. Translating gives CAISDATRPGGELFF.

There are a few counts of this clone. The chain employs TRBV6-5 and TRBJ1-2; the match to TRBD1 covers 12 bases. V shed 5 bases and J 7 bases; nucleotides not matched to a gene: 8. This CDR3 is 15 amino acids long. Germline V gene lookup returns CDR1 MNHEY and CDR2 SVGAGI. The CDR3 sequence is CASSQPGQGAVGYTF. The CDR3 DNA reads as TGTGCCAGCAGTCAACCGGGACAGGGGGCCGTTGGCTACACCTTC.

About this clone itself: Germline and junction disagree at one end, which may indicate a read error. This chain uses TRBV27 with TRBJ2-5, with 7 bases fitting TRBD2. CDR1 is MNHEY, CDR2 SMNVEV, per germline (reference sequence). This CDR3 is 16 amino acids long. The DNA for the CDR3 is TGTGCCAGCAGTTCCAGCGCGGGGGAAGTCCAGGAGACCCGGTACTTC. It codes for CASSSSAGEVQETRYF.

The chain uses TRBV28 and TRBJ2-5; D is possibly TRBD2 (6 bases). The CDR3 spans 17 residues. V lost 1 base, J lost 5 bases, and 20 bases lay in between. Germline loops: CDR1 MDHEN, CDR2 SYDVKM. The CDR3 loop is CASSLSQGMRGTETQYF. CDR3 DNA: TGTGCCAGCAGTTTATCCCAGGGAATGCGGGGAACGGAGACCCAGTACTTC.

The chain uses TRBV6-1 and TRBJ2-7, with D maybe TRBD2 (6 bases). The germline V gene encodes CDR1 MNHNS and CDR2 SASEGT. V was cut by 7 bases and J by 3 bases, with 19 bases left in between. This CDR3 has 15 residues. The CDR3: CASNEAGRSNYEQYF. CDR3 nucleotides: TGTGCCAGCAACGAGGCGGGGAGATCTAACTACGAGCAGTACTTC.

The chain links TRBV18 to TRBJ2-1; tentatively, D is TRBD1 (6 bases). The CDR3 totals 16 residues. Germline loops: CDR1 KGHSH, CDR2 LQKENI. With 6 bases removed from V and 2 bases from J, the gap between germline ends came to 17 bases. The CDR3, as DNA: TGTGCCAGCTCTTCGCTCCGGGACACCACCTACAATGAGCAGTTCTTC. Protein product: CASSSLRDTTYNEQFF.

V usage is TRBV10-3 and J usage is TRBJ1-2; D ambiguous. CDR3 length equals 13 residues. V lost 6 bases to trimming and J lost 4 bases, with 12 bases between them. In germline, CDR1 is ENHRY, CDR2 SYGVKD. The CDR3 is CAISGTAPYGYTF. The CDR3 region has the DNA TGTGCCATCAGCGGAACAGCACCCTATGGCTACACCTTC.

The chain carries TRBV5-6 and TRBJ2-1; no clear D. From germline, CDR1 is SGHDT and CDR2 YYEEEE. V was trimmed by 1 base and J by 4 bases, leaving 6 bases between them. This CDR3 comprises 13 residues. CDR3 loop: CASSLIPYNEQFF. DNA of the CDR3: TGTGCCAGCAGCTTGATTCCGTACAATGAGCAGTTCTTC. Using reference TRBV5-6 and TRBJ2-1 for the parts outside the CDR3, the full variable domain is DAGVTQSPTHLIKTRGQQVTLRCSPKSGHDTVSWYQQALGQGPQFIFQYYEEEERQRGNFPDRFSGHQFPNYSSELNVNALLLGDSALYLCASSLIPYNEQFFGPGTRLTVL.

The V and J genes are TRBV6-1 and TRBJ2-7; TRBD1 matches at 7 bases. J gave up 0 bases and V 6 bases, and 2 bases lay outside the gene matches. CDR1 and CDR2 from the germline V gene are MNHNS and SASEGT. The CDR3 extends over 13 amino acids. The CDR3, as DNA: TGTGCCAGCAGCGACAGGGTCTCCTACGAGCAGTACTTC. Protein: CASSDRVSYEQYF.

The CDR3 protein is CASSQSGQPYEQYF. The DNA for the CDR3 is TGCGCCAGCAGTCAATCTGGACAGCCTTACGAGCAGTACTTC. The rearrangement uses TRBV23-1 and TRBJ2-7, with D perhaps TRBD1 (6 bases). TRBV23-1 is reported as an ORF; its role is uncertain. The CDR3 is made up of 14 amino acids. The V and J ends lost 0 bases and 4 bases respectively, with 10 bases between them.

The rearrangement joins TRBV28 to TRBJ1-2; TRBD1 aligns across 7 bases. The CDR3 loop spans 15 amino acids. Looked up from germline, CDR1 is MDHEN and CDR2 is SYDVKM. Unmatched junction bases numbered 6, after V lost 3 bases and J lost 2 bases. CDR3 residues: CASSLVPTGNYGYTF. In DNA form, the CDR3 reads TGTGCCAGCAGTTTGGTCCCGACAGGGAACTATGGCTACACCTTC.

This rearrangement joins TRBV13 to TRBJ2-1, with 7 bases matching TRBD1. This CDR3 contains 14 residues. CDR1 is PRHDT and CDR2 is FYEKMQ in the germline V gene (reference sequence). Trimming took 5 bases from V and 4 from J; bases not matched to a gene: 5. CDR3 DNA: TGTGCCAGCAGCCCAGGGGGTGGGTACAATGAGCAGTTCTTC. This encodes CASSPGGGYNEQFF.

This chain links TRBV30 with TRBJ2-3; D unresolved. Trimming took 0 bases from V and 0 from J, leaving 10 bases between them. Germline V gene sequence: CDR1 GTSNPN, CDR2 SVGIG (reference sequence). This CDR3 has 15 amino acids. CDR3 loop: CAWSVRGPSTDTQYF. CDR3 DNA sequence: TGTGCCTGGAGTGTACGAGGTCCTAGCACAGATACGCAGTATTTT.

This clone was seen once. The chain is built from TRBV7-3 and TRBJ2-3, with TRBD1 matching 9 bases. CDR1 is SGHTA, CDR2 FQGTGA, per germline. V was pared by 3 bases and J by 0 bases, with 4 bases of the junction left unmatched. The CDR3 spans 16 residues. In nucleotides, the CDR3 is TGTGCCAGCAGCTTGGGGACAGGGATCAGCACAGATACGCAGTATTTT. Translating it yields CASSLGTGISTDTQYF.

V is TRBV21-1 and J is TRBJ2-2; the D call TRBD2 from the table was never checked on the DNA. TRBV21-1 is marked as a pseudogene. The CDR3 covers 18 residues. The CDR3 sequence: CASSSGSSGRALTGELFF. CDR3 DNA sequence: TGTGCCAGCAGCAGTGGGTCAAGCGGGAGGGCCTTGACCGGGGAGCTGTTTTTT.

The V call is TRBV27, the J call TRBJ2-7; D remains ambiguous. CDR3 length equals 17 residues. CDR1 and CDR2 from the germline V gene are MNHEY and SMNVEV (reference sequence). The V gene lost 3 bases and the J gene lost 7 bases, with 25 bases spanning the gap. For the CDR3, the DNA is TGTGCCAGCAGTTTCTATTACAACTACCAAACTTTCGGAGAGCAGTACTTC. Translated, it gives CASSFYYNYQTFGEQYF.

The J gene is TRBJ1-1, the V gene TRBV27; TRBD1 agrees at 7 bases. The CDR3 covers 13 residues. In germline, CDR1 is MNHEY, CDR2 SMNVEV (reference sequence). V shed 3 bases, J shed 11 bases, and the junction held 9 bases outside the gene matches. The DNA for the CDR3 is TGTGCCAGCAGTTTCTCATTACAGGGGTATGCTTTCTTT. Protein product: CASSFSLQGYAFF.

This chain links TRBV11-2 with TRBJ2-7, with 7 positions matching TRBD2. CDR1 is SGHAT, CDR2 FQNNGV, per germline. This CDR3 has 15 amino acids. With V trimmed by 4 bases and J by 0 bases, 6 bases remained unmatched. The CDR3 reads CASSSSGTISYEQYF. CDR3 in DNA: TGTGCCAGCAGCTCAAGCGGGACCATCTCCTACGAGCAGTACTTC.

V usage is TRBV6-4 and J usage is TRBJ1-6; 7 bases are shared with TRBD1. CDR1 MRHNA and CDR2 SNTAGT come from the germline V gene. CDR3 length equals 13 residues. Trimming at V came to 5 bases and at J to 10 bases, leaving 5 bases not matched to a gene. The CDR3 bases are TGTGCCAGCAGTAACACAGGGGAGTCACCCCTCCACTTT. It yields the protein CASSNTGESPLHF.

About this clone: One end of the junction does not line up with germline, which may come from a read error. This rearrangement joins TRBV7-7 to TRBJ2-3, with 7 bases identical to TRBD2. The CDR3 has 13 residues. CDR1 is SSHAT and CDR2 is FNYEAQ in the germline V gene (reference sequence). In DNA form, the CDR3 reads TGTGCTAGCAGCCCCGGGGGGACAGATACGCAGTATTTT. It yields the protein CASSPGGTDTQYF.

The chain links TRBV5-6 to TRBJ1-1; D call uncertain. Between the trimmed V and J ends, which lost 5 bases and 0 bases, there was a span of 8 bases. CDR1 and CDR2 from the germline V gene are SGHDT and YYEEEE. There are 13 residues in the CDR3. The chain's CDR3 is CASRFQMNTEAFF. CDR3 nucleotide sequence: TGTGCCAGCAGATTCCAGATGAACACTGAAGCTTTCTTT.

The chain is built from TRBV4-2 and TRBJ1-2, with 9 bases aligning to TRBD1. Germline V gene data show CDR1 as LGHNA and CDR2 as YNFKEQ. This CDR3 has 14 residues. The trim removed 1 base at V and 8 bases at J, leaving 5 bases unmatched. CDR3 nucleotide sequence: TGTGCCAGCAGCCAAGGGGGACAGGGCATCGGCTACACCTTC. Translating it yields CASSQGGQGIGYTF.

The chain joins TRBV30 to TRBJ1-4, with D tentatively TRBD1 (6 bases). Trimming shortened V by 6 bases and J by 6 bases, and 14 bases separated the two germline ends. The CDR3 totals 13 residues. In germline, CDR1 is GTSNPN, CDR2 SVGIG (reference sequence). In DNA, the CDR3 is TGTGCCTGTCGGGGGGCGGACGATGAAAAACTGTTTTTT. Translating it yields CACRGADDEKLFF.

The chain couples TRBV2 to TRBJ1-3; tentative D call: TRBD1 (5 bases). Trimming took off 8 bases at V and 3 bases at J, with 26 bases between the two ends. The length of the CDR3 is 18 residues. Germline CDR1 and CDR2: SNHLY and FYNNEI. CDR3 sequence reads: CASVVLLTDPNLGNTIYF. The CDR3 DNA reads TGTGCCAGCGTAGTATTATTGACAGACCCCAACCTTGGAAACACCATATATTTT.

J is TRBJ1-5 and V is TRBV30; 8 bases fit TRBD1. This CDR3 contains 19 residues. The germline V gene has CDR1 GTSNPN and CDR2 SVGIG (reference sequence). J gave up 1 base and V 0 bases, and 14 bases lay outside the gene matches. The CDR3 loop reads CAWSVRQDRVLLSNQPQHF. The CDR3 coding sequence is TGTGCCTGGAGTGTACGTCAGGACAGGGTTTTGCTCAGCAATCAGCCCCAGCATTTT.